Sequencing of this TCR beta chain was carried out in a study of technical replicates of blood from several donors. The length of the CDR3 is 14 residues. V lost 0 bases and J 3 bases, leaving 9 bases between the germline ends. The germline V gene encodes CDR1 MNHEY and CDR2 SVGAGI. The repertoire was sequenced with immunoSEQ multiplex PCR; TCRdb's copy has only in-frame clones and lacks some. The sample yields just under 100,000 clones, about 95% seen once. The sequence derives from a human donor in good health. The chain is built from TRBV6-5 and TRBJ2-7; TRBD2 is a possible D gene (6 bases). Sequencing was done on a sample of T cells isolated from PBMCs. The CDR3 is CASSYSQGLYEQYF. The CDR3 DNA sequence: TGTGCCAGCAGTTACTCGCAGGGACTCTACGAGCAGTACTTC.